This T cell receptor (beta chain) was retrieved from a study of cytomegalovirus exposure and HLA in healthy donors. The CDR3 runs to 15 residues. With 3 bases clipped from V and 3 bases from J, the junction kept 7 bases outside the gene matches. Looked up from germline, CDR1 is MDHEN and CDR2 is SYDVKM. The method was immunoSEQ multiplex PCR; TCRdb's version includes in-frame clones alone and lacks a portion of them. This table has 250,000 to 350,000 clones, roughly 90% appearing once. The donors belonged to the 120-subject validation cohort, separate from the approximately 700-subject first cohort. The genes are TRBV28 and TRBJ1-2; TRBD1 matches 7 bases. The source of this sequence is a woman aged 18-29 years in good health and CMV-seronegative. Sequencing was carried out using PBMCs. Here the CDR3 reads CASSFRQGLYYGYTF. The CDR3 DNA is TGTGCCAGCAGTTTTCGACAGGGCCTCTACTATGGCTACACCTTC.